The 25 T cell receptor beta chains in this list originate from one sample, sequenced in a study of control samples from healthy donors and cancer patients. Profiling relied on immunoSEQ multiplex PCR, and the TCRdb table lists in-frame clones only, not all of them. This table holds approximately 150,000 clones, less than 95% found once. The sequencing sample was made of blood. These TCRs come from a man aged 18 to 35 in good health.

This sequence joins TRBV7-2 and TRBJ2-3, with TRBD1 as a possible D gene (5 bases). Trimming took 1 base from V and 1 from J, leaving 12 bases between them. CDR3 length: 16 amino acids. Germline CDR1 SGHTA, CDR2 FQGNSA. Here the CDR3 reads CASSLVWGPRTDTQYF. In DNA, the CDR3 is TGTGCCAGCAGCTTAGTGTGGGGCCCGCGCACAGATACGCAGTATTTT.

The chain joins TRBV5-6 to TRBJ1-5; 7 positions agree with TRBD1. The germline CDR1 and CDR2 sequences are SGHDT and YYEEEE. CDR3 length: 15 residues. Germline trimming cut 4 bases from V and 2 bases from J; bases unmatched to any gene: 6. The CDR3 region has the DNA TGTGCCAGCAGCCCAGGGGGTTTGGGCAATCAGCCCCAGCATTTT. Translation: CASSPGGLGNQPQHF.

Comment on this clone: Other DNA sequences in this specimen translate into the identical CDR3. This rearrangement joins TRBV6-5 to TRBJ1-6, with D unclear. The V end lost 4 bases, the J end lost 2 bases, and 6 bases lay between the germline ends. Germline V gene sequence: CDR1 MNHEY, CDR2 SVGAGI. This CDR3 has 14 amino acids. The CDR3, as DNA: TGTGCCAGCAGTTCCGGACCCTATAATTCACCCCTCCACTTT. This encodes CASSSGPYNSPLHF.

The chain combines TRBV10-2 with TRBJ2-3, with D tentatively TRBD1 or TRBD2 (5 bases each). This CDR3 comprises 11 residues. Germline V gene sequence: CDR1 WSHSY, CDR2 SAAADI. V lost 6 bases, J lost 6 bases, and 7 bases lay in between. CDR3 sequence reads: CASRGPDTQYF. The CDR3, as DNA: TGCGCCAGCAGGGGACCCGATACGCAGTATTTT.

The rearrangement joins TRBV7-9 to TRBJ2-2; the D is unclear. V lost 1 base and J lost 4, with 4 bases in between. The germline V gene has CDR1 SEHNR and CDR2 FQNEAQ (reference sequence). The length of the CDR3 is 13 residues. CDR3 loop: CASSLEPTGELFF. CDR3 nucleotide sequence: TGTGCCAGCAGCTTAGAACCCACCGGGGAGCTGTTTTTT.

The chain has TRBV6-1 and TRBJ1-5, with D tentatively TRBD1 (5 bases). The CDR3 consists of 14 residues. The V gene's germline CDR1 is MNHNS and CDR2 SASEGT. The ends were cut back, 1 base at V and 7 bases at J, with 11 bases in the middle. For the CDR3, the DNA is TGTGCCAGCAGTGAAGTTGGAGGGGTGCAGCCCCAGCATTTT. Residues: CASSEVGGVQPQHF.

In its sample, this clone was seen once. The chain uses TRBV27 and TRBJ1-2; no clear D. The CDR3 is 13 amino acids. Germline V gives CDR1 MNHEY, CDR2 SMNVEV (reference sequence). V was clipped by 5 bases and J by 5 bases, with 12 bases between them. The DNA for the CDR3 is TGTGCCAGCAGTCCCACCTCGGGATATGGCTACACCTTC. This codes for CASSPTSGYGYTF.

The sample holds a few counts of this clone. The rearrangement joins TRBV6-5 to TRBJ2-7; D not certain. Between the trimmed V and J ends, which lost 6 bases and 1 base, there was a span of 16 bases. Germline V gene lookup returns CDR1 MNHEY and CDR2 SVGAGI. The CDR3 runs to 15 residues. The CDR3 reads CASRLHSVGSYEQYF. The CDR3 DNA follows: TGTGCCAGCAGGCTTCACTCAGTGGGTTCCTACGAGCAGTACTTC.

This clone showed up just a few times. The chain links TRBV6-5 to TRBJ2-7; 9 bases are a match to TRBD1. The germline CDR1 and CDR2 sequences are MNHEY and SVGAGI. The length of the CDR3 is 14 residues. The V and J ends lost 6 bases and 7 bases, in that order; junction bases with no gene match: 10. The DNA for the CDR3 is TGTGCCAGCAGCCTCCGGACAGGGGCAATAGAGCAGTACTTC. Its protein is CASSLRTGAIEQYF.

V and J are TRBV19 and TRBJ1-2; TRBD1 matches 8 bases. The germline V gene encodes CDR1 LNHDA and CDR2 SQIVND (reference sequence). V was clipped by 7 bases and J by 0 bases; unmatched bases: 10. The CDR3 runs to 16 residues. The CDR3 protein is CASTPSGQGSNYGYTF. The DNA of the CDR3 is TGTGCCAGTACTCCCTCAGGACAGGGCTCTAACTATGGCTACACCTTC.

On this clone: Relative to the germline gene, one junction end is altered; a read error may explain this. This chain connects TRBV7-2 to TRBJ2-3, with D perhaps matching TRBD1 (6 bases). This CDR3 is built from 17 residues. Germline V gene sequence: CDR1 SGHTA, CDR2 FQGNSA. CDR3 bases: TGTGCCAGCAGCTTAATCGTCCCGGGACACGGTAAACAACAAAAGGATTTT. Encoded protein: CASSLIVPGHGKQQKDF.

The V and J genes are TRBV3-1 (or the pseudogene TRBV3-2) and TRBJ2-4; 7 bases map to TRBD1. With V trimmed by 4 bases and J by 0 bases, 6 bases remained unmatched. The germline V gene has CDR1 LGHDT and CDR2 YNNKEL (reference sequence). The CDR3 sequence is 16 residues long. The CDR3 spells CASSPTGLLAKNIQYF. The CDR3 DNA sequence: TGTGCCAGCAGCCCGACAGGGCTCCTAGCCAAAAACATTCAGTACTTC.

This chain connects TRBV3-1 (or the pseudogene TRBV3-2) to TRBJ2-7; the D gene is possibly TRBD2 (5 bases). The V end lost 4 bases, the J end lost 1 base, and 17 bases lay between the germline ends. The CDR3 has 16 amino acids. The germline V gene has CDR1 LGHDT and CDR2 YNNKEL (reference sequence). The CDR3, as DNA: TGTGCCAGCAGCCGTGGGGTCTCCGGGGTGTCCTACGAGCAGTACTTC. Encoded protein: CASSRGVSGVSYEQYF.

As DNA, the CDR3 is TGTGCCACCACTCCACGGCTAACAGGTGGCAATTCACCCCTCCACTTT. As protein: CATTPRLTGGNSPLHF. The rearrangement links TRBV2 to TRBJ1-6; possibly TRBD1 for D (5 bases). The CDR3 consists of 16 residues. Trimming removed 10 bases at V and 7 bases at J, with 23 bases between. In germline, CDR1 is SNHLY, CDR2 FYNNEI.

This clone was counted only a few times. V usage is TRBV25-1 and J usage is TRBJ2-1; no clear D gene. Germline values: CDR1 MGHDK, CDR2 SYGVNS. Trimming pared 2 bases from V and 1 base from J, leaving 9 bases between. The CDR3 spans 15 residues. The CDR3 region is CASSESHWSYNEQFF. The CDR3 coding sequence is TGTGCCAGCAGTGAAAGCCATTGGTCCTACAATGAGCAGTTCTTC.

Only a few counts were recorded for this clone. The chain joins TRBV6-6 to TRBJ2-4; 11 bases fit TRBD2. The junction had 4 bases not matched to a gene; V was cut back by 5 bases and J by 4 bases. Germline V gives CDR1 MNHNY, CDR2 SVGAGI (reference sequence). There are 15 residues in the CDR3. The CDR3 DNA sequence: TGTGCCAGCAGTCGTAGCGGGGGGGGAAAAAACATTCAGTACTTC. It translates to CASSRSGGGKNIQYF.

The chain carries TRBV9 and TRBJ1-2, with a possible D match to TRBD1 (6 bases). Germline V gene lookup returns CDR1 SGDLS and CDR2 YYNGEE. There are 13 residues in the CDR3. Trimming pared 0 bases from V and 7 bases from J, leaving 10 bases between. The CDR3: CASSVAGVGGYTF. Here the CDR3 DNA reads TGTGCCAGCAGCGTAGCAGGGGTTGGTGGCTACACCTTC.

This clone was observed a single time. In nucleotides, the CDR3 is TGTGCCAGCAGTTACTCGAGTAATGAAAAACTGTTTTTT. This translates into CASSYSSNEKLFF. V gene TRBV6-5 combines with J gene TRBJ1-4; D is unresolved. V dropped 0 bases and J dropped 4 bases, with 3 bases sitting between them. The CDR3 loop spans 13 amino acids. CDR1 is MNHEY and CDR2 is SVGAGI in the germline V gene.

This clone has just one count. The rearrangement links TRBV13 to TRBJ2-1, with a possible D match to TRBD1 (5 bases). The CDR3 covers 13 residues. Germline values: CDR1 PRHDT, CDR2 FYEKMQ (reference sequence). Trimming took 3 bases from V and 4 from J, leaving 7 bases between them. CDR3 nucleotide sequence: TGTGCCAGCAGCTTGGCAGGGTACAATGAGCAGTTCTTC. This sequence encodes CASSLAGYNEQFF. The variable domain in full, with the rest retrieved from reference TRBV13 and TRBJ2-1, is AAGVIQSPRHLIKEKRETATLKCYPIPRHDTVYWYQQGPGQDPQFLISFYEKMQSDKGSIPDRFSAQQFSDYHSELNMSSLELGDSALYFCASSLAGYNEQFFGPGTRLTVL.

Regarding this clone: Its ends do not fully match the called genes, so a read error is possible. The chain combines TRBV6-1 with TRBJ1-1; D uncertain. This CDR3 contains 13 residues. Per germline, CDR1 MNHNS and CDR2 SASEGT. The CDR3 DNA sequence: TGTGCCAGCAGGGAAGGGCCGAACACTGAAGCTTTCTTT. Translating gives CASREGPNTEAFF.

The chain combines TRBV5-1 with TRBJ1-5; perhaps TRBD1 as D (6 bases). V was pared by 3 bases and J by 3 bases, with 13 bases between. In germline, CDR1 is SGHRS, CDR2 YFSETQ. The CDR3 has 15 residues. The CDR3 DNA reads as TGCGCCAGCAGCTGGACAACAGGGCACAATCAGCCCCAGCATTTT. Translation gives CASSWTTGHNQPQHF.

V is TRBV11-2 and J is TRBJ2-1; 8 nucleotides agree with TRBD1. From germline, CDR1 is SGHAT and CDR2 FQNNGV. The CDR3 length is 18 residues. The J segment lost 2 bases and the V segment lost 2 bases, leaving 11 bases of the junction unmatched. The CDR3 coding sequence is TGTGCCAGCAGCTTAAGTTCGGGACAGGCCTTGCCCTACAATGAGCAGTTCTTC. Protein sequence: CASSLSSGQALPYNEQFF.

This chain uses TRBV4-1 with TRBJ2-3; maybe TRBD2 (6 bases). The germline V gene has CDR1 MGHRA and CDR2 YSYEKL. V dropped 8 bases and J dropped 0 bases, with 15 bases sitting between them. The CDR3 runs to 15 residues. CDR3 DNA: TGCGCCAGCGGAGGGCTAGCGCATAGCACAGATACGCAGTATTTT. It specifies CASGGLAHSTDTQYF.

The chain has TRBV5-1 and TRBJ2-1; D may be TRBD2 (5 bases). Germline V gives CDR1 SGHRS, CDR2 YFSETQ. The CDR3 is made up of 13 amino acids. Trimming left V 0 bases short and J 7 bases short, with 8 bases between. In DNA form, the CDR3 reads TGCGCCAGCAGCTTGGATACGGGGAATGAGCAGTTCTTC. Translating it yields CASSLDTGNEQFF.

The J gene is TRBJ2-4, the V gene TRBV4-2; unclear D gene. V lost 3 bases, J lost 9 bases, and 9 bases lay in between. Germline assignment: CDR1 LGHNA and CDR2 YNFKEQ. This CDR3 spans 12 amino acids. The CDR3 DNA sequence: TGTGCCAGCAGCCAGGGTCAGAGCATTCAGTACTTC. Translation gives CASSQGQSIQYF.